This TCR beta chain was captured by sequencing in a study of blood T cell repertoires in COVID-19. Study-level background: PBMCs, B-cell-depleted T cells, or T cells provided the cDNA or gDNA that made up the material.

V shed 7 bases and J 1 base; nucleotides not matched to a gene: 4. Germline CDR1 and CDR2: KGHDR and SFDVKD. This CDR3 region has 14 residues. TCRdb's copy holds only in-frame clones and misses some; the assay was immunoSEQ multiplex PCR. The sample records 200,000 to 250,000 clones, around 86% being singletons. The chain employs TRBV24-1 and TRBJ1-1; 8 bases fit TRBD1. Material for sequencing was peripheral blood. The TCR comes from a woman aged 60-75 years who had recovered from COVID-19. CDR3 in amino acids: CATRDRDRNTEAFF. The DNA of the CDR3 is TGTGCCACCAGGGACAGGGATAGGAACACTGAAGCTTTCTTT.